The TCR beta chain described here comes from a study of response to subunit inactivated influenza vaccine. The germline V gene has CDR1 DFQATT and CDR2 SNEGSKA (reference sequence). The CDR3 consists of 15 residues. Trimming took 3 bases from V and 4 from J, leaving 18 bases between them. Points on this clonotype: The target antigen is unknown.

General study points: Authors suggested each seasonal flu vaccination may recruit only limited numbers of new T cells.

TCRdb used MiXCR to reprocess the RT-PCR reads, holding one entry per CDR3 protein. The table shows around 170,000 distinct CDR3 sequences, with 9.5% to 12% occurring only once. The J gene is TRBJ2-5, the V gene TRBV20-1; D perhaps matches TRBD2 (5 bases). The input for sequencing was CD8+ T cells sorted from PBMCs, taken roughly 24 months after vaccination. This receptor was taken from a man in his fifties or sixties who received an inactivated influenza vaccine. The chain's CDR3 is CSASLAVALGETQYF. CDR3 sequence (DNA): TGCAGTGCTAGTCTAGCCGTAGCCTTGGGAGAGACCCAGTACTTC.